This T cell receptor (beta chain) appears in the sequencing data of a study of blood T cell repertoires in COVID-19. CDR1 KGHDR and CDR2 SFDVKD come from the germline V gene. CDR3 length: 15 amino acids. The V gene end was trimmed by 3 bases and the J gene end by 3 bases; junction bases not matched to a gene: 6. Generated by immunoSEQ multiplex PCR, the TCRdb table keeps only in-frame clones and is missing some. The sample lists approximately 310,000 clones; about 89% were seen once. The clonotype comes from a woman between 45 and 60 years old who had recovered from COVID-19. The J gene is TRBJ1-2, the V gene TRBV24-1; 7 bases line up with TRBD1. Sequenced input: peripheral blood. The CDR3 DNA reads TGTGCCACCAGTGATCCCGGGACAGCCCACTATGGCTACACCTTC. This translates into CATSDPGTAHYGYTF.